The entry below gives a single TCR beta chain sequence along with its context. Its specific antigen is unknown. No per-base quality is available; no much larger clone lies one base away. The TCR beta CDR3 regions were amplified from the RNA transcripts. For the first round of RT-PCR on the TCR CDR3, the HTBI primer set was used together with the Qiagen OneStep RT-PCR kit. A second multiplex PCR round built the libraries, followed by size selection and purification. Libraries were sequenced paired-end with 100 bp reads on an Illumina HiSeq2000. The paper's processing steps were these. Raw data were processed with SOAPnuke, discarding reads with adapters, uncalled bases, mean Phred below 15, or no exact constant-primer or identifier match. COPE v1.2.5 was used to merge the high-quality paired reads, and each unique nucleotide sequence was defined as a clonotype. MiTCR v1.1 was used to align the clonotypes against IMGT TRBV, TRBD and TRBJ reference segments. Only V-J combinations with frequency above 0.0001, covering about 99% of repertoires, were analysed. A TCS score was defined as the ratio of F50 (clonal expansion) to E x V (chaos), with BLOSUM62-based TCRdist applied between CDR3 peptides within each V-J. Welch's t-statistics and random forest reduced approximately 520 V-J features to under 15, which were used in a naive Bayes classifier (R e1071). TCRdb's own reprocessing of the public reads used fastp at Q25 and MiXCR and kept productive beta chains. Each entry merges the rows of one CDR3 protein and shows their most common DNA and genes. In this record, the V and J calls reflect TCRdb's handling and not the investigators' own analysis. The sample data list approximately 400,000 distinct CDR3 sequences, and around 15% of these were observed just once. Under 30% of the sample lies in the top ten.

The sample belongs to a study of T cells in Graves' hyperthyroidism and ophthalmopathy (dated by TCRdb to between 2019 and 2020). Regarding the complete study: Peripheral blood samples were taken at initial diagnosis, before any treatment was given. For training and testing, the 100 or so patients in the discovery cohort were randomly divided in a 7:3 ratio. Thyroid tissue and blood T-cell repertoires from several Graves' hyperthyroidism patients were also compared in the study. TCR V-J signatures able to tell the groups apart were searched for in a discovery cohort of 100 or so patients, of whom more than 40 had Graves' ophthalmopathy and around 58 had stable Graves' hyperthyroidism. An independent validation cohort of fewer than 20 hyperthyroidism patients and roughly 16 patients who later progressed to ophthalmopathy tested prospective prediction of ophthalmopathy. Following sampling, methimazole starting at 30 mg daily was given to hyperthyroidism patients, and high-dose intravenous methylprednisolone was given to ophthalmopathy patients. According to the paper, TCR Vbeta CDR3 sequencing was carried out on around 140 peripheral blood samples, which came from 40 to 45 ophthalmopathy, around 74 hyperthyroidism and some 17 progressor patients. Results and caveats for the whole study, not just this receptor: Most expanded thyroid clonotypes (frequency above 0.001) were also found in blood, which suggests that blood repertoires may mirror thyroid immune responses. During validation, the model predicted progression to ophthalmopathy a median of about 5.9 months ahead of onset, with approximately 71% sensitivity and almost 75% specificity. No statistical method was used to fix the sample size in advance, and group allocation was not hidden from the investigators. In cross-validation, a model built on a 13 V-J signature told ophthalmopathy apart from stable hyperthyroidism with 85% to 90% sensitivity and about 81% specificity, and in testing the same model reached 80%/75%.

Moderately to severely active disease, a Clinical Activity Score of at least 3, a NOSPECS grade of at least 4, and a duration under 3 months were present in ophthalmopathy patients. Exclusion was applied to patients with uncontrolled infections, other autoimmune diseases, pregnancy or lactation. Diagnoses were established on the basis of clinical symptoms, serum thyroxine and TRAb, thyroid ultrasound, and orbital computed tomography. PBMCs were separated from roughly 10 ml of fresh peripheral blood using Ficoll-Paque density gradient centrifugation. Total RNA was extracted with Trizol reagent, and quality was checked on an Agilent 2100 Bioanalyzer. The TCR sequence derives from a man aged 50-59 years with Graves' ophthalmopathy. Source material: blood.

The nucleotide sequence is TGTGCCAGCAGCCCGCTAGCGGGAGCGCACCCTACCTACAATGAGCAGTTCTTC. Translated, it gives CASSPLAGAHPTYNEQFF. Rearrangement joined TRBV7-2 to TRBJ2-1; 10 junctional bases match TRBD2. From cysteine to phenylalanine, the CDR3 is 18 amino acids long. Just CDR3 DNA is preserved here, 54 bases in frame from base 1. From a lookup of the germline V gene, CDR1 and CDR2 are SGHTA and FQGNSA. After removal of 5 bases from V and 2 bases from J, the junction retains 12 bases not matched to a gene.